The 27 T cell receptor beta chains below come from one sample, sequenced in a study of T cell responses to AZD1222 COVID-19 vaccine. Repertoires were generated with immunoSEQ multiplex PCR, while TCRdb's copy carries only in-frame clones and drops some. Found here are some 130,000 clones, approximately 90% of them singletons; the top ten hold under 9%. The source was peripheral blood, collected on day 0 of AZD1222 vaccination. The receptors stem from an adult in good health.

The chain employs TRBV2 and TRBJ1-3, with 8 bases that match TRBD1. After removal of 4 bases from V and 8 bases from J, the junction contained 7 bases not matched to a gene. Germline V gives CDR1 SNHLY, CDR2 FYNNEI. The CDR3 runs 14 residues. The CDR3 loop reads CASSARDRWYTIYF. In DNA form, the CDR3 reads TGTGCCAGCAGTGCCCGGGACAGGTGGTACACCATATATTTT.

The CDR3 sequence: CASSQASVFLETQYF. The CDR3 DNA sequence: TGCGCCAGCAGCCAAGCCAGCGTTTTTTTGGAGACCCAGTACTTC. The chain employs TRBV4-1 and TRBJ2-5; D gene ambiguous. Trimming took 1 base from V and 5 from J, leaving 14 bases between them. CDR3 length equals 15 residues. Germline loops: CDR1 MGHRA, CDR2 YSYEKL.

This rearrangement joins TRBV7-2 to TRBJ1-3; D might be TRBD1 (5 bases). The CDR3 extends over 14 amino acids. Per germline, CDR1 SGHTA and CDR2 FQGNSA. Trimming shortened V by 1 base and J by 5 bases, and 9 bases separated the two germline ends. CDR3 amino acids: CASSLGQHRNTIYF. In DNA form, the CDR3 reads TGTGCCAGCAGCTTAGGACAGCATAGAAACACCATATATTTT.

This clone was detected a few times. CDR3 sequence reads: CASSSAGQGGQFF. Here the CDR3 DNA reads TGTGCCAGTAGTTCCGCCGGACAGGGCGGTCAGTTCTTC. The chain is built from TRBV19 and TRBJ2-1; TRBD1 agrees at 8 bases. The germline gives CDR1 LNHDA, CDR2 SQIVND (reference sequence). Trimming took 5 bases from V and 13 from J; bases not matched to a gene: 10. The CDR3 spans 13 residues.

The chain employs TRBV16 and TRBJ1-2, with TRBD1 matching 9 bases. The CDR3 is 13 amino acids. V lost 1 base, J lost 8 bases, and 2 bases stayed unmatched. The germline V gene has CDR1 KGHSY and CDR2 FQNENV. The CDR3 sequence: CASSQWTGEGYTF. The DNA of the CDR3 is TGTGCCAGCAGCCAATGGACAGGGGAAGGCTACACCTTC.

The gene calls are TRBV6-5 and TRBJ1-1; D unclear. In germline, CDR1 is MNHEY, CDR2 SVGAGI. The CDR3 is made up of 13 amino acids. V was shortened by 5 bases and J by 1 base, with 8 bases between the two germline ends. This CDR3 reads CASSRAQNTEAFF. As DNA, the CDR3 is TGTGCCAGCAGTCGGGCCCAGAACACTGAAGCTTTCTTT.

The chain employs TRBV7-9 and TRBJ1-1; no clear D. The germline V and J ends were trimmed by 5 bases and 8 bases, with 12 bases remaining between them. Germline CDR1 SEHNR, CDR2 FQNEAQ (reference sequence). This CDR3 has 12 residues. CDR3 region: CASSLELGEAFF. CDR3 in DNA: TGTGCCAGCAGCCTTGAACTGGGGGAAGCTTTCTTT.

The chain joins TRBV19 to TRBJ1-2, with a weak D call TRBD1 (5 bases). Germline values: CDR1 LNHDA, CDR2 SQIVND (reference sequence). The CDR3 is made up of 15 amino acids. V was clipped by 3 bases and J by 8 bases, with 19 bases between them. CDR3 region: CASSILGTPEEGYTF. CDR3 in DNA: TGTGCCAGTAGTATTCTCGGGACCCCGGAGGAAGGCTACACCTTC. Supplemented by reference TRBV19 and TRBJ1-2, the full variable domain reads DGGITQSPKYLFRKEGQNVTLSCEQNLNHDAMYWYRQDPGQGLRLIYYSQIVNDFQKGDIAEGYSVSREKKESFPLTVTSAQKNPTAFYLCASSILGTPEEGYTFGSGTRLTVV.

This rearrangement joins TRBV12-3 or TRBV12-4 to TRBJ1-2; D remains unclear. The CDR3 runs to 12 residues. V dropped 5 bases and J dropped 4 bases, with 8 bases sitting between them. The chain's CDR3 is CASSTDFYGYTF. CDR3 sequence (DNA): TGTGCCAGCAGTACAGACTTCTATGGCTACACCTTC.

The CDR3 sequence: CASSFDRVYGYTF. CDR3 DNA: TGTGCCAGCAGCTTCGACAGGGTCTATGGCTACACCTTC. The chain has TRBV6-5 and TRBJ1-2, with TRBD1 matching over 7 bases. CDR1 and CDR2 (germline): MNHEY, SVGAGI. The CDR3 length is 13 residues. V shed 6 bases, J shed 4 bases, and the junction held 5 bases outside the gene matches.

The chain joins TRBV6-6 to TRBJ2-3; TRBD2 agrees at 13 bases. The CDR3 extends over 16 amino acids. Germline lookup yields CDR1 MNHNY and CDR2 SVGAGI (reference sequence). The V and J ends lost 4 bases and 4 bases, in that order; junction bases with no gene match: 5. DNA of the CDR3: TGTGCCAGCAGTTTCCGACTAGCGGGGGGACCAGATACGCAGTATTTT. Protein: CASSFRLAGGPDTQYF.

This rearrangement joins TRBV9 to TRBJ1-3; 7 bases are a match to TRBD1. This CDR3 is built from 16 residues. The germline gives CDR1 SGDLS, CDR2 YYNGEE. With V trimmed by 0 bases and J by 2 bases, 5 bases remained unmatched. The chain's CDR3 is CASSVGGTAPGNTIYF. DNA of the CDR3: TGTGCCAGCAGCGTAGGAGGGACAGCCCCTGGAAACACCATATATTTT.

This chain connects TRBV21-1 to TRBJ1-1; whether TRBD1, the table's D call, matches the DNA was not checked. TRBV21-1 has pseudogene status. The CDR3 loop spans 13 amino acids. This CDR3 reads CASSNGLFCEAFF. CDR3 in DNA: TGTGCCAGCAGCAATGGGCTATTCTGTGAAGCTTTCTTT.

The chain uses TRBV7-8 and TRBJ1-6, with D maybe TRBD1 (5 bases). The ends were cut back, 1 base at V and 2 bases at J, with 12 bases in the middle. Germline V lookup: CDR1 SGHVS, CDR2 FQNEAQ. The CDR3 loop spans 17 amino acids. CDR3 loop: CASSLERGWAYNSPLHF. CDR3 bases: TGTGCCAGCAGCTTAGAAAGGGGTTGGGCCTATAATTCACCCCTCCACTTT.

The chain uses TRBV6-5 and TRBJ1-5; D gene unclear. Germline CDR1 is MNHEY and CDR2 is SVGAGI. The CDR3 has 13 amino acids. The V end lost 2 bases, the J end lost 6 bases, and 8 bases lay between the germline ends. CDR3 nucleotide sequence: TGTGCCAGCAGTTACCGGGCCGCTCAGCCCCAGCATTTT. Its protein is CASSYRAAQPQHF.

The genes are TRBV4-2 and TRBJ1-6; possibly TRBD1 for D (5 bases). CDR1 is LGHNA, CDR2 YNFKEQ, per germline. This CDR3 has 16 residues. Trimming took off 0 bases at V and 6 bases at J, with 12 bases between the two ends. CDR3 residues: CASSQDQGLGNSPLHF. CDR3 in DNA: TGTGCCAGCAGCCAAGATCAGGGTTTGGGTAATTCACCCCTCCACTTT.

The genes are TRBV29-1 and TRBJ1-4; possible D gene TRBD1, 6 bases. Germline CDR1 and CDR2: SQVTM and ANQGSEA. V was clipped by 7 bases and J by 10 bases, with 22 bases between them. The CDR3 loop spans 14 amino acids. This CDR3 reads CSALTVGGRGKLFF. The CDR3 region has the DNA TGCAGCGCCCTAACCGTAGGGGGTCGAGGAAAACTGTTTTTT.

This chain connects TRBV28 to TRBJ2-1, with TRBD2 identical over 7 bases. CDR3 size: 15 residues. Germline loops: CDR1 MDHEN, CDR2 SYDVKM. With V trimmed by 2 bases and J by 4 bases, 5 bases remained unmatched. CDR3 protein: CASSLAGEGYNEQFF. CDR3 coding DNA: TGTGCCAGCAGTTTAGCGGGAGAGGGATACAATGAGCAGTTCTTC. Full variable domain (missing parts from reference TRBV28 and TRBJ2-1): DVKVTQSSRYLVKRTGEKVFLECVQDMDHENMFWYRQDPGLGLRLIYFSYDVKMKEKGDIPEGYSVSREKKERFSLILESASTNQTSMYLCASSLAGEGYNEQFFGPGTRLTVL.

The chain is built from TRBV3-1 (or the pseudogene TRBV3-2) and TRBJ2-4, with 12 positions matching TRBD2. The trim removed 2 bases at V and 6 bases at J, leaving 11 bases unmatched. This CDR3 region has 18 residues. CDR1 and CDR2 from the germline V gene are LGHDT and YNNKEL (reference sequence). For the CDR3, the DNA is TGTGCCAGCAGCCAAATAACCCGGACTAGCGGGAAGGGAAACATTCAGTACTTC. This sequence encodes CASSQITRTSGKGNIQYF.

The J gene is TRBJ1-4, the V gene TRBV5-1; D gene unclear. CDR3 length: 13 residues. Germline V CDR1 and CDR2: SGHRS, YFSETQ. With 2 bases removed from V and 8 bases from J, the gap between germline ends came to 10 bases. Here the CDR3 reads CASSLNRGEKLFF. In DNA form, the CDR3 reads TGCGCCAGCAGCTTAAACAGAGGGGAAAAACTGTTTTTT.

The CDR3 sequence: CASSYEDGSYTEAFF. In DNA form, the CDR3 reads TGTGCCAGTAGTTACGAAGACGGCTCCTACACTGAAGCTTTCTTT. V gene TRBV19 combines with J gene TRBJ1-1; no definite D call. This CDR3 is built from 15 residues. Germline V gene lookup returns CDR1 LNHDA and CDR2 SQIVND (reference sequence). The V end was cut by 5 bases, the J end by 3 bases, with 16 bases between.

The V call is TRBV19, the J call TRBJ2-2, with 7 positions matching TRBD1. This CDR3 region has 16 residues. V gave up 5 bases and J gave up 5 bases; unmatched junction bases: 11. CDR1 and CDR2 (germline): LNHDA, SQIVND (reference sequence). As DNA, the CDR3 is TGTGCCAGTAGTGACCCCAGGGGGTCGAGTACCGGGGAGCTGTTTTTT. The encoded protein is CASSDPRGSSTGELFF.

The gene calls are TRBV29-1 and TRBJ1-2; 7 bases match TRBD1. The CDR3 consists of 13 residues. Trimming removed 7 bases from V and 4 bases from J; junction bases left unmatched: 9. Per germline, CDR1 SQVTM and CDR2 ANQGSEA. CDR3 DNA sequence: TGCAGCGCCCGGTGGGCAGGGGGCTATGGCTACACCTTC. Translating it yields CSARWAGGYGYTF.

This chain uses TRBV30 with TRBJ2-7; possibly TRBD1 for D (6 bases). Deletions cut 5 bases from V and 3 bases from J, with 14 bases between. Germline V lookup: CDR1 GTSNPN, CDR2 SVGIG (reference sequence). This CDR3 has 13 amino acids. The CDR3 DNA reads TGTGCCTGGGGGAGAGGGACAAACTACGAGCAGTACTTC. Protein sequence: CAWGRGTNYEQYF.

This clone has only one observation. The rearrangement uses TRBV18 and TRBJ1-1; unclear D gene. V lost 6 bases to trimming and J lost 4 bases, with 9 bases between them. Per germline, CDR1 KGHSH and CDR2 LQKENI. The CDR3 loop spans 12 amino acids. In DNA, the CDR3 is TGTGCCAGCTCCCACCCGGGCACTGAAGCTTTCTTT. This sequence encodes CASSHPGTEAFF.

The CDR3: CASSLPGNTEAFF. DNA for the CDR3: TGTGCCAGCAGCTTGCCAGGGAACACTGAAGCTTTCTTT. The chain links TRBV5-5 to TRBJ1-1; D is ambiguous. CDR1 and CDR2 (germline): SGHKS, YYEKEE (reference sequence). The CDR3 is made up of 13 amino acids. V gave up 1 base and J gave up 1 base, with 5 bases separating them.

This clone was seen once. J is TRBJ2-2 and V is TRBV19, with TRBD2 matching over 8 bases. V gave up 4 bases and J gave up 7 bases; unmatched junction bases: 11. This CDR3 has 16 amino acids. CDR1 and CDR2 from the germline V gene are LNHDA and SQIVND (reference sequence). The chain's CDR3 is CASSSFRAGVGGELFF. Here the CDR3 DNA reads TGTGCCAGTAGTAGTTTTCGAGCGGGAGTTGGCGGGGAGCTGTTTTTT.